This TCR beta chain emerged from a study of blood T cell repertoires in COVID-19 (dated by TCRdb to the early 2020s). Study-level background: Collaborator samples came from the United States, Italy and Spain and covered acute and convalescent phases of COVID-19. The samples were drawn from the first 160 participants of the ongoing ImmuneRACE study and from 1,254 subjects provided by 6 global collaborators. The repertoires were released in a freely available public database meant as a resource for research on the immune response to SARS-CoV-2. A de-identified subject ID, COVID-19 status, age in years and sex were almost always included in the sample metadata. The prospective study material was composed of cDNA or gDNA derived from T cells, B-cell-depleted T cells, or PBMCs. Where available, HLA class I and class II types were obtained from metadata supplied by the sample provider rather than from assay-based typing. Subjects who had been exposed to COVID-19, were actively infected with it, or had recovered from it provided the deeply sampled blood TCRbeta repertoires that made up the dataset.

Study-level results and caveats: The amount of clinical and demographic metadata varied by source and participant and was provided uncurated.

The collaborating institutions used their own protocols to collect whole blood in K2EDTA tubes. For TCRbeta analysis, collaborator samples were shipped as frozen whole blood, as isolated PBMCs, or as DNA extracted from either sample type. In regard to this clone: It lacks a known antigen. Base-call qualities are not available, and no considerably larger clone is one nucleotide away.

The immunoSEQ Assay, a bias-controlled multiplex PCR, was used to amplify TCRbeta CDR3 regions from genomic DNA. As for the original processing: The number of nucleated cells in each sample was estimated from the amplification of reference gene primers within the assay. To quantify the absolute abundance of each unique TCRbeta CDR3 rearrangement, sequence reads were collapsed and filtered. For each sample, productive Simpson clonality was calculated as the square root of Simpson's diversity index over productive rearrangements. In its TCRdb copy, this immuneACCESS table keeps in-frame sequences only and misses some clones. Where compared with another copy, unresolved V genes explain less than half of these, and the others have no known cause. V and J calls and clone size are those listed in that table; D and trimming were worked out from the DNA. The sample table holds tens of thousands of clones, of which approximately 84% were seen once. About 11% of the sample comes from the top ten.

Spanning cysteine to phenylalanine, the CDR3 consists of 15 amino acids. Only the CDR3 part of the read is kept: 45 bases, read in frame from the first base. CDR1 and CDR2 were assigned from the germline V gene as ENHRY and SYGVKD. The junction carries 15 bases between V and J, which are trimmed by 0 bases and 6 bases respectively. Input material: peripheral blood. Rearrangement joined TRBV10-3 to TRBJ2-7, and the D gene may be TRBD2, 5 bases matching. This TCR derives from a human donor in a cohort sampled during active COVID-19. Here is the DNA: TGTGCCATCAGTGAGTCCAACGGAGCAGAGGGCGAGCAGTACTTC. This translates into CAISESNGAEGEQYF.